This T cell receptor beta chain emerged from a study of OX40 agonist ivuxolimab in advanced cancers. Study summary: Dose-escalation patients' cancers were hepatocellular carcinoma, melanoma, renal cell or head and neck cancer. Three patients got partial responses; one had hepatocellular carcinoma and two had cutaneous melanoma. Study-wide results and limits: More expanded clones were found, on average, in CD8+ than in CD4+ T cells.

Turning to this clone: Its cognate antigen is unknown.

Produced via immunoSEQ multiplex PCR; TCRdb's table is partial and in-frame only. The sample records 74,000 or so clones, roughly 91% being singletons. Germline V gives CDR1 SNHLY, CDR2 FYNNEI. Deletions cut 5 bases from V and 3 bases from J, with 5 bases between. This CDR3 has 11 residues. The chain combines TRBV2 with TRBJ2-7; D remains unclear. Sample: CD4+ or CD8+ T cells sorted from blood, taken in a trial of the OX40 agonist ivuxolimab. The source is an adult with an advanced solid tumor such as melanoma, head and neck, liver or kidney cancer. CDR3 in amino acids: CASSSHYEQYF. As DNA, the CDR3 is TGTGCCAGCAGTTCGCACTACGAGCAGTACTTC.